The entry below gives a single T cell receptor (beta chain) sequence along with its context. Using immunoSEQ multiplex PCR, the repertoire was profiled, and TCRdb retains in-frame clones only, with some absent. In the table there are a few hundred thousand clones, over 75% of which are singletons. The source of the sample is a study of blood T cell repertoires in COVID-19. There are 17 residues in the CDR3. CDR1 and CDR2 from the germline V gene are MNHEY and SMNVEV (reference sequence). V gave up 0 bases and J gave up 3 bases, with 16 bases separating them. Sequenced material: PBMCs or T cells enriched from blood (not recorded which). The receptor's source is a woman aged 40-49 years with acute COVID-19. This sequence joins TRBV27 and TRBJ2-3; no clear D gene. CDR3 in amino acids: CASSLSSAASTTDTQYF. In nucleotides, the CDR3 is TGTGCCAGCAGTTTATCATCCGCCGCCTCCACTACAGATACGCAGTATTTT.